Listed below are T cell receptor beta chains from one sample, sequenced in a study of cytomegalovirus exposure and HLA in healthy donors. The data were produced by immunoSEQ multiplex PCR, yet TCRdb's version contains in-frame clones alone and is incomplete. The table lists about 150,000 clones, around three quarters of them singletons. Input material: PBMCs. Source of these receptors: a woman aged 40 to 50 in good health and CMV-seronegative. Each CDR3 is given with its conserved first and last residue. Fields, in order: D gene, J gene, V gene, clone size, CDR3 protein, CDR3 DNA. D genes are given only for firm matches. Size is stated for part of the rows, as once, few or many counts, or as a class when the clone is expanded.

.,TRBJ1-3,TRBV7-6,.,CASSPRLFSGNTIYF,TGTGCCAGCAGCCCCCGACTGTTCTCTGGAAACACCATATATTTT
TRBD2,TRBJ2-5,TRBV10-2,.,CASSDPSGGSETQYF,TGCGCCAGCAGTGACCCTAGCGGGGGGTCGGAGACCCAGTACTTC
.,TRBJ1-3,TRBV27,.,CASRPQGSAGNTIYF,TGTGCCAGCAGGCCACAGGGTTCCGCTGGAAACACCATATATTTT
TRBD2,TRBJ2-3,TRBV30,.,CAWGAGGLLYTQYF,TGTGCCTGGGGGGCGGGGGGCCTCTTATATACGCAGTATTTT
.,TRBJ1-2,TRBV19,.,CASRSGGTNYGYTF,TGTGCCAGCCGATCGGGTGGCACGAACTATGGCTACACCTTC
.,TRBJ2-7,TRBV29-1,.,CSVEKSSYEQYF,TGCAGCGTTGAGAAGAGCTCCTACGAGCAGTACTTC
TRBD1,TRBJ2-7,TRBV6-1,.,CASSGATGAWVEQYF,TGTGCCAGCAGTGGGGCGACAGGGGCGTGGGTCGAGCAGTACTTC
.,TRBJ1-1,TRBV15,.,CATSRDRPGVSLNTEAFF,TGTGCCACCAGCAGAGATCGGCCAGGGGTATCCCTGAACACTGAAGCTTTCTTT
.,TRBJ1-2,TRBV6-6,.,CASSYFPRGGYTF,TGTGCCAGCAGTTACTTTCCAAGGGGAGGCTACACCTTC
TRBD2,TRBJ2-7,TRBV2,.,CASSRLAEPYEQYF,TGTGCCAGCAGCAGACTAGCGGAGCCCTACGAGCAGTACTTC
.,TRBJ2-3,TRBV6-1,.,CASTTTAVGTQYF,TGTGCCAGCACCACGACAGCCGTTGGTACGCAGTATTTT
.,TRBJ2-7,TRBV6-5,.,CASSYSGSRGNYEQYF,TGTGCCAGCAGTTACTCGGGGAGTCGAGGGAACTACGAGCAGTACTTC
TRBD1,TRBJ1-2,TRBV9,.,CASSVALGQARGYTF,TGTGCCAGCAGCGTAGCATTAGGACAGGCTCGTGGCTACACCTTC
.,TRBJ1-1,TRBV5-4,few,CASSAMTDTEAFF,TGTGCCAGCAGCGCAATGACAGACACTGAAGCTTTCTTT
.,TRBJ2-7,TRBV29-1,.,CSVEGVAAGEQYF,TGCAGCGTTGAAGGGGTAGCGGCGGGGGAGCAGTACTTC
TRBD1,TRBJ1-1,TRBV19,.,CASSTRQGAYLNTEAFF,TGTGCCAGTAGTACGCGACAGGGGGCGTATCTGAACACTGAAGCTTTCTTT
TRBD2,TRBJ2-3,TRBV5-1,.,CASSRTSSGTDTQYF,TGCGCCAGCAGCCGGACTAGTTCGGGCACAGATACGCAGTATTTT
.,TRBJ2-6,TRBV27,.,CATKAGQTSGANVLTF,TGTGCCACCAAGGCGGGGCAAACCTCCGGGGCCAACGTCCTGACTTTC
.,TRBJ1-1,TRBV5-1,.,CASRILVTEAFF,TGCGCCAGCAGAATCCTCGTCACTGAAGCTTTCTTT
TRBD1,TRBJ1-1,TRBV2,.,CASSARTGSGTEAFF,TGTGCCAGCAGTGCACGGACAGGGTCGGGCACTGAAGCTTTCTTT
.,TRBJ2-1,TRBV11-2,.,CASSFWSDNEQFF,TGTGCCAGCAGCTTTTGGTCGGACAATGAGCAGTTCTTC
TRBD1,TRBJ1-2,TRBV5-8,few,CASSLKDRGHGLDGYTF,TGTGCCAGCAGCTTGAAAGACAGGGGGCACGGTTTGGATGGCTACACCTTC
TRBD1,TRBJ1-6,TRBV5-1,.,CASSPRQGDSPLHF,TGCGCCAGCAGCCCCCGACAGGGAGACTCACCCCTCCACTTT
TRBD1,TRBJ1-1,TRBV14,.,CASSHPDGTAGGTEAFF,TGTGCCAGCAGCCACCCCGACGGGACAGCCGGGGGAACTGAAGCTTTCTTT
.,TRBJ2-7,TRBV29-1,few,CSVDAVGGEEQYF,TGCAGCGTTGATGCTGTAGGGGGTGAGGAGCAGTACTTC
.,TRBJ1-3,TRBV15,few,CATSREVSIRGNTIYF,TGTGCCACCAGCAGAGAGGTATCTATACGTGGAAACACCATATATTTT
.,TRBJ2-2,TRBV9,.,CASSVRSTGGELFF,TGTGCCAGCAGCGTGCGCTCTACGGGAGGGGAGCTGTTTTTT
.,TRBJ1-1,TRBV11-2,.,CASSLGRWGSGDTEAFF,TGTGCCAGCAGCTTAGGACGGTGGGGGAGCGGGGACACTGAAGCTTTCTTT
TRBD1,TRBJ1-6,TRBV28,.,CASSSGQGAGSPLHF,TGTGCCAGCAGTTCGGGACAGGGGGCCGGATCACCCCTCCACTTT
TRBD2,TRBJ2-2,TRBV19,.,CASRSQTSGSFGELFF,TGTGCCAGTAGGTCTCAGACTAGCGGGAGCTTCGGGGAGCTGTTTTTT
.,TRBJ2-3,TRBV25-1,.,CASSVSGADTQYF,TGTGCCAGCAGTGTCTCAGGGGCAGATACGCAGTATTTT
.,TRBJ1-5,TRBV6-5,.,CASKKGSNQPQHF,TGTGCCAGCAAGAAGGGGAGCAATCAGCCCCAGCATTTT
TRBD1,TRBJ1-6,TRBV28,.,CASSWTGNLEALHF,TGTGCCAGCAGTTGGACAGGGAATCTAGAGGCCCTCCACTTT
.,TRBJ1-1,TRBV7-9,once,CAGDHGGARLEAFF,TGTGCCGGCGATCACGGAGGGGCGCGCCTTGAAGCTTTCTTT
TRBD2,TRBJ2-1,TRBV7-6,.,CASELHPSSGKELNEQFF,TGTGCCAGCGAGCTGCACCCTTCTAGCGGGAAAGAGCTAAATGAGCAGTTCTTC
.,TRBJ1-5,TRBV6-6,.,CASSGGQFDLNQPQHF,TGTGCCAGCAGTGGAGGACAGTTCGATCTCAATCAGCCCCAGCATTTT
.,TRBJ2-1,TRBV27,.,CASSLSGASSYNEQFF,TGTGCCAGCAGTTTATCGGGGGCGAGCTCCTACAATGAGCAGTTCTTC
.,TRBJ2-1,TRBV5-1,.,CASSLEDGSYNEQFF,TGCGCCAGCAGCTTGGAAGACGGGTCTTACAATGAGCAGTTCTTC
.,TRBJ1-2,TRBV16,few,CASSQSAGGDHYGYTF,TGTGCCAGCAGCCAATCGGCCGGGGGGGATCACTATGGCTACACCTTC
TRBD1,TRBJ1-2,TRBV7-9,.,CATSGGTNYGYTF,TGTGCCACTTCAGGGGGGACTAACTATGGCTACACCTTC
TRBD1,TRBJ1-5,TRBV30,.,CAWSGQGTNQPQHF,TGTGCCTGGAGTGGACAGGGCACTAATCAGCCCCAGCATTTT
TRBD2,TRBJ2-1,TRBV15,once,CATSRRGGGSNEQFF,TGTGCCACCAGCCGTAGGGGCGGGGGGTCCAATGAGCAGTTCTTC
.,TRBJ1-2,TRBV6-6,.,CASSAQVNYGYTF,TGTGCCAGCAGTGCACAGGTTAACTATGGCTACACCTTC
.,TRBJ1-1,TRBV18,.,CASSPSRGFTEAFF,TGTGCCAGCTCACCCTCGAGGGGGTTCACTGAAGCTTTCTTT
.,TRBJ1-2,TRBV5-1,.,CASSLGPRNDGYTF,TGCGCCAGCAGCTTGGGTCCCAGGAATGACGGCTACACCTTC
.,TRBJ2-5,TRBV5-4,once,CASSSKQGHLGETQYF,TGTGCCAGCAGCTCAAAACAAGGACACTTGGGAGAGACCCAGTACTTC
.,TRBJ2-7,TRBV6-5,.,CAGSYFYQRETYEQYF,TGTGCCGGCAGTTACTTTTACCAGAGGGAAACCTACGAGCAGTACTTC
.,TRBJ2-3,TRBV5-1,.,CASSQGVASTDTQYF,TGCGCCAGCAGCCAGGGTGTTGCTAGCACAGATACGCAGTATTTT
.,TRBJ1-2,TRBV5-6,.,CASSFLELANYGYTF,TGTGCCAGCAGCTTTTTAGAATTAGCTAACTATGGCTACACCTTC
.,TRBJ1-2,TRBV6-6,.,CASSLTPTYGYTF,TGTGCCAGCAGTTTGACACCAACCTATGGCTACACCTTC
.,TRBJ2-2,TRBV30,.,CAWSGAAVTGELFF,TGTGCCTGGAGTGGGGCAGCCGTCACCGGGGAGCTGTTTTTT
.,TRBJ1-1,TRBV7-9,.,CASSRMAGSEAFF,TGTGCCAGCAGCCGAATGGCGGGCAGTGAAGCTTTCTTT
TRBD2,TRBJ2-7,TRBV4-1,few,CASSQDATSGIYEQYF,TGCGCCAGCAGCCAAGATGCGACTAGCGGGATCTACGAGCAGTACTTC
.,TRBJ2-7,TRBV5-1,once,CASKLGMDSSYEQYF,TGCGCCAGCAAGCTTGGGATGGACAGCTCCTACGAGCAGTACTTC
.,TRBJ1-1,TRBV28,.,CASSLGAPNTEAFF,TGTGCCAGCAGTTTGGGGGCGCCGAACACTGAAGCTTTCTTT
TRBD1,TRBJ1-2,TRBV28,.,CASSNYDRGVSGYTF,TGTGCCAGCAGCAACTATGACAGGGGAGTTTCTGGCTACACCTTC
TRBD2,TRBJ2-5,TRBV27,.,CASSRLAGEETQYF,TGTGCCAGCAGCCGACTAGCGGGAGAAGAGACCCAGTACTTC